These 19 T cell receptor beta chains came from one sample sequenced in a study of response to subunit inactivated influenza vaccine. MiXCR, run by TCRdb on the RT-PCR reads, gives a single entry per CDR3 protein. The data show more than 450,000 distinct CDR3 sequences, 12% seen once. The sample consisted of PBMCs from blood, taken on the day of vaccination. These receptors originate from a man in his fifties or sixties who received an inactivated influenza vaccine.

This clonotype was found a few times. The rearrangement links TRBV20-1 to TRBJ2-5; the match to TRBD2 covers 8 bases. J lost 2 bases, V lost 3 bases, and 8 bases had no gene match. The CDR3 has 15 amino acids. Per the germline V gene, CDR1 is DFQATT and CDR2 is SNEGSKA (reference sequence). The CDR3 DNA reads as TGCAGTGCTAGTGGGGCTAGCGGGTCTCAAGAGACCCAGTACTTC. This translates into CSASGASGSQETQYF.

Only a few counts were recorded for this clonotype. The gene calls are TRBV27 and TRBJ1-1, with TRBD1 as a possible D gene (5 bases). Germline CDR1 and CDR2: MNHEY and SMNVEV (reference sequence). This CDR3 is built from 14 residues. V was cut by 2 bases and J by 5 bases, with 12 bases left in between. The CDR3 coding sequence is TGTGCCAGCAGTTTAGGGGCAGGGTGGACTGAAGCTTTCTTT. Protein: CASSLGAGWTEAFF.

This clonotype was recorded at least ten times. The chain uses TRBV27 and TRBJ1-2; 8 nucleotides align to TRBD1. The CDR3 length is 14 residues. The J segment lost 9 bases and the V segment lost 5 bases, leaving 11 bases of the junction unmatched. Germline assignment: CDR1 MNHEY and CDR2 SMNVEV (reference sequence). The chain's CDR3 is CASSPRGQGASYTF. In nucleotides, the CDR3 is TGTGCCAGCAGTCCGCGGGGGCAGGGGGCAAGCTACACCTTC.

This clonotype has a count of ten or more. The CDR3 coding sequence is TGCAGTGCTACGGTCATCATGGAGACCCAGTACTTC. Encoded protein: CSATVIMETQYF. The chain links TRBV20-1 to TRBJ2-5; no definite D call. The CDR3 has 12 residues. V was shortened by 4 bases and J by 5 bases, with 11 bases between the two germline ends. Germline-derived CDR1 and CDR2 are DFQATT and SNEGSKA (reference sequence).

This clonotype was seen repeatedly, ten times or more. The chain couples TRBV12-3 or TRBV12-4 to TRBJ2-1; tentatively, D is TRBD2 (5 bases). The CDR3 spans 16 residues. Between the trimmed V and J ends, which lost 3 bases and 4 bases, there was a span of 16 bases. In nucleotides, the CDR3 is TGTGCCAGCAGTTTCAAAGCGGAGCCCCCTTACAATGAGCAGTTCTTC. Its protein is CASSFKAEPPYNEQFF.

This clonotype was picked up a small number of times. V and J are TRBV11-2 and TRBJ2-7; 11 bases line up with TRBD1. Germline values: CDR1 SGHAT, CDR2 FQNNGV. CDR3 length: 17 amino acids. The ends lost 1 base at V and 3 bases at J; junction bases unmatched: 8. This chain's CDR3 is CASSLVGGGTGGYEQYF. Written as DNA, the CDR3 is TGTGCCAGCAGCTTAGTGGGTGGGGGGACAGGGGGCTACGAGCAGTACTTC.

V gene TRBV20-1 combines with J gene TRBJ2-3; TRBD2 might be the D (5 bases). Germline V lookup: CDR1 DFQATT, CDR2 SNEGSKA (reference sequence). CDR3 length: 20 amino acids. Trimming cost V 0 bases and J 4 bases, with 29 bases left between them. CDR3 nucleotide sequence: TGCAGTGCTAGAGACTCGACGTCGACCTCGGGGTCTCTCAGCCCAGATACGCAGTATTTT. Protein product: CSARDSTSTSGSLSPDTQYF.

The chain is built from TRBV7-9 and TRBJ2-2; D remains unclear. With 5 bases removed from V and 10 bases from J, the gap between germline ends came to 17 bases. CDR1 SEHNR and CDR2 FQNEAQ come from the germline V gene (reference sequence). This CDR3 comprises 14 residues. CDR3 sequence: CASSHSLRAEELFF. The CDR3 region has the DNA TGTGCCAGCAGCCACAGCCTTCGCGCCGAGGAGCTGTTTTTT.

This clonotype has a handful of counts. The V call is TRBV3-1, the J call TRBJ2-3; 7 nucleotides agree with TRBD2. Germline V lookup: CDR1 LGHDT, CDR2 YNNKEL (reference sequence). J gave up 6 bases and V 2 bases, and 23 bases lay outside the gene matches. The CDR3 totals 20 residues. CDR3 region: CASSQPPPGRRTRFIDTQYF. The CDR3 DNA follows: TGTGCCAGCAGCCAACCTCCCCCGGGTCGACGGACTAGATTTATTGATACGCAGTATTTT.

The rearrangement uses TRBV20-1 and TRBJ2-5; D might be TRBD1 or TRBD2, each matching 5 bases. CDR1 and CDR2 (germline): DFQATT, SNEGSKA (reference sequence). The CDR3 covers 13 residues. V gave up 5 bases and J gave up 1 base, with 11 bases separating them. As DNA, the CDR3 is TGCAGTGCTCGAGGGACGGCCCAAGAGACCCAGTACTTC. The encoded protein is CSARGTAQETQYF.

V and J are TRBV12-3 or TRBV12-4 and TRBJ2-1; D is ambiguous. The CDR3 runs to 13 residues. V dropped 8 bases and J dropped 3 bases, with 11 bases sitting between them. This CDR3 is CASRAGRYNEQFF. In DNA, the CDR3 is TGTGCCAGCCGTGCCGGGCGCTACAATGAGCAGTTCTTC.

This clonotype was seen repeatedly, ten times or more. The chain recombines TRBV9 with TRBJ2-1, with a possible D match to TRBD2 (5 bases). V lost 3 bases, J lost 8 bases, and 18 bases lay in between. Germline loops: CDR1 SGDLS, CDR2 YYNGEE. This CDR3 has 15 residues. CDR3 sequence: CASSEGDGSGDEQFF. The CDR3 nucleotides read TGTGCCAGCAGCGAGGGAGATGGGAGTGGGGATGAGCAGTTCTTC.

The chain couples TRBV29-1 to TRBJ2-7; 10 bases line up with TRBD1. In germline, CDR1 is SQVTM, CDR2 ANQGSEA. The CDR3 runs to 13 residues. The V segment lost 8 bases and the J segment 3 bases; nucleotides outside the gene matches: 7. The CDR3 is CSYGTGDRYEQYF. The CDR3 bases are TGCAGCTATGGGACAGGGGATCGCTACGAGCAGTACTTC.

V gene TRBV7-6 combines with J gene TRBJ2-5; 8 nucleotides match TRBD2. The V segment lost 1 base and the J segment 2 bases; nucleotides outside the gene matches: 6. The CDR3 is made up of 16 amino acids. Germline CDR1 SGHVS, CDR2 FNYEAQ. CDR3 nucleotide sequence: TGTGCCAGCAGCTTAGGCACGGGGGGGAAGCAAGAGACCCAGTACTTC. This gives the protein CASSLGTGGKQETQYF.

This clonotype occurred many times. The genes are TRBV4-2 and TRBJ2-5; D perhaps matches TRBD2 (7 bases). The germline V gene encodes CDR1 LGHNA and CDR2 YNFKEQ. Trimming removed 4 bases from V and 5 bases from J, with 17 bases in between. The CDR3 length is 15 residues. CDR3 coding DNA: TGTGCCAGCAGCCCACGGCGGGGGCCGAGGGAGACCCAGTACTTC. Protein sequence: CASSPRRGPRETQYF.

This chain's CDR3 is CASSEMDGAKNIQYF. The CDR3 nucleotides read TGCGCCAGCAGCGAGATGGACGGAGCCAAAAACATTCAGTACTTC. The chain has TRBV5-1 and TRBJ2-4; no definite D call. The germline V and J ends were trimmed by 4 bases and 0 bases, with 11 bases remaining between them. The CDR3 length is 15 residues. The germline V gene encodes CDR1 SGHRS and CDR2 YFSETQ.

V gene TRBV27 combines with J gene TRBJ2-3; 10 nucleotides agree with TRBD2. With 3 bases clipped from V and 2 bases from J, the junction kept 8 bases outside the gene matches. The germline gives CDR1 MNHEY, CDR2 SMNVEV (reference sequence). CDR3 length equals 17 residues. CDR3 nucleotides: TGTGCCAGCAGTTTCGGAGTAGCGGGGGGACTCACAGATACGCAGTATTTT. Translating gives CASSFGVAGGLTDTQYF.

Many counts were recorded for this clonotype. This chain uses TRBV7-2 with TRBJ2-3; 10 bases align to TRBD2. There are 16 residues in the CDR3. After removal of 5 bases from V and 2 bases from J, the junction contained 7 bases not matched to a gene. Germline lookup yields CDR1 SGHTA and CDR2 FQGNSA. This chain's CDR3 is CASSTPSGSFTDTQYF. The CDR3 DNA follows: TGTGCCAGCAGCACGCCTAGCGGGAGCTTCACAGATACGCAGTATTTT.

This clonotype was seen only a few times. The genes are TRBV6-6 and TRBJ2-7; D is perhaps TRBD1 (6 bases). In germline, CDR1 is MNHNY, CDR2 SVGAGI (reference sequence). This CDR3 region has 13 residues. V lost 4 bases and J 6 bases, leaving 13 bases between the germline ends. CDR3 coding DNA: TGTGCCAGCAGTTCCAGGACAGTATTCGAGCAGTACTTC. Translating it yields CASSSRTVFEQYF.